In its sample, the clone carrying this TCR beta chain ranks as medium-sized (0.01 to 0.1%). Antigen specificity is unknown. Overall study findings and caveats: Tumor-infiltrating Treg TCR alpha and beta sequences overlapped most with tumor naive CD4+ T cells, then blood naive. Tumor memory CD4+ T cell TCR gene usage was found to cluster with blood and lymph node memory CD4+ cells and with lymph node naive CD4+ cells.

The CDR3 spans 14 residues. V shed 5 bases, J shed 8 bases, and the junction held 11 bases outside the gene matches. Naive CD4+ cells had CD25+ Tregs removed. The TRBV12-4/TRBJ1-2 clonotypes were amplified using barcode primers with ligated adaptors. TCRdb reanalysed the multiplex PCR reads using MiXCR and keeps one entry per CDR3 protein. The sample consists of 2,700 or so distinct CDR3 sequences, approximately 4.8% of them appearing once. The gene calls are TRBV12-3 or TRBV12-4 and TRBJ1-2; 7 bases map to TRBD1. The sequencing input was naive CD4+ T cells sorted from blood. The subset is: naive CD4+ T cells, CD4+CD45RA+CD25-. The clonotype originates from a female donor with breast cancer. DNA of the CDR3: TGTGCCAGCAGTACACGAGACAGGGTCCTGGGCTACACCTTC. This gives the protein CASSTRDRVLGYTF.